What follows are 25 T cell receptor beta chains derived from one specimen sequenced in a study of cytomegalovirus exposure and HLA in healthy donors. In the PCR, 60 Vbeta and 13 Jbeta primers were used. Using immunoSEQ multiplex PCR, the repertoire was profiled, and TCRdb retains in-frame clones only, with some absent. Of 150,000 to 200,000 clones listed, about three quarters are singletons. Sequenced sample: PBMCs. The receptors were sampled from a female donor in good health and CMV-seronegative.

The chain uses TRBV7-9 and TRBJ2-3, with 10 bases lining up with TRBD1. The CDR3 is made up of 16 amino acids. Germline trimming cut 3 bases from V and 2 bases from J; bases unmatched to any gene: 5. CDR1 and CDR2 from the germline V gene are SEHNR and FQNEAQ (reference sequence). The CDR3 bases are TGTGCCAGCAGCTTCTGGACAGGGGGGATCACAGATACGCAGTATTTT. It is translated as CASSFWTGGITDTQYF.

The chain recombines TRBV4-2 with TRBJ1-1, with 9 positions matching TRBD1. This CDR3 is built from 15 residues. Germline lookup yields CDR1 LGHNA and CDR2 YNFKEQ. V was pared by 0 bases and J by 9 bases, with 8 bases of the junction left unmatched. For the CDR3, the DNA is TGTGCCAGCAGCCAAGATTCCGGGACAGGGCGTAAAGCTTTCTTT. Protein sequence: CASSQDSGTGRKAFF.

The rearrangement links TRBV12-5 to TRBJ2-1; D gene unclear. The V and J ends lost 2 bases and 9 bases respectively, with 8 bases between them. The CDR3 length is 12 residues. Germline loops: CDR1 LGHNT, CDR2 FRNRAP. The CDR3 nucleotides are TGTGCTAGTGGTTTGAGCCTAGGTGAGCAGTTCTTC. Its protein product is CASGLSLGEQFF.

The chain employs TRBV2 and TRBJ1-5; the match to TRBD1 covers 11 bases. Germline V gene data show CDR1 as SNHLY and CDR2 as FYNNEI. This CDR3 is built from 16 residues. The ends lost 6 bases at V and 3 bases at J; junction bases unmatched: 7. The CDR3 DNA sequence: TGTGCCAGCAGGACCGGGACAGGGGGGGTCAATCAGCCCCAGCATTTT. This codes for CASRTGTGGVNQPQHF.

A word on this clone: In the same sample, other DNA sequences code for this CDR3. The V gene is TRBV6-5, the J gene TRBJ2-2; a possible D gene is TRBD1 (6 bases). V gave up 3 bases and J gave up 0 bases, with 11 bases separating them. Germline V gene lookup returns CDR1 MNHEY and CDR2 SVGAGI. There are 16 residues in the CDR3. CDR3 loop: CASSYLGTSNTGELFF. The CDR3 DNA follows: TGTGCCAGCAGTTATCTCGGGACATCGAACACCGGGGAGCTGTTTTTT.

This chain connects TRBV4-1 to TRBJ1-2, with 7 bases matching TRBD1. V was clipped by 4 bases and J by 6 bases; unmatched bases: 17. Germline assignment: CDR1 MGHRA and CDR2 YSYEKL. CDR3 length: 17 residues. The CDR3 region has the DNA TGCGCCAGCAGCCTCAGCAGGGGGGAAAATTTTCTGGATGGCTACACCTTC. It translates to CASSLSRGENFLDGYTF.

The chain is built from TRBV5-4 and TRBJ2-5; 15 positions agree with TRBD2. This CDR3 region has 15 residues. The V gene end was trimmed by 5 bases and the J gene end by 5 bases; junction bases not matched to a gene: 4. The germline V gene encodes CDR1 SGHNT and CDR2 YYREEE (reference sequence). CDR3 protein: CASSWTSGGAETQYF. DNA for the CDR3: TGTGCCAGCAGTTGGACTAGCGGGGGGGCGGAGACCCAGTACTTC.

As for this clone: The sample holds other DNA sequences that translate to the same CDR3. This chain uses TRBV27 with TRBJ1-2; 10 bases map to TRBD1. The CDR3 has 15 amino acids. With V trimmed by 5 bases and J by 3 bases, 6 bases remained unmatched. Germline V CDR1 and CDR2: MNHEY, SMNVEV (reference sequence). CDR3: CASSSPGTGDYGYTF. CDR3 coding DNA: TGTGCCAGCAGTAGCCCAGGGACAGGGGACTATGGCTACACCTTC.

This clone was detected a few times. The V call is TRBV7-9, the J call TRBJ2-1; 7 nucleotides agree with TRBD1. This CDR3 has 17 amino acids. CDR1 and CDR2 (germline): SEHNR, FQNEAQ (reference sequence). V shed 5 bases, J shed 7 bases, and the junction held 17 bases outside the gene matches. CDR3 residues: CASSLPRQGLGRNEQFF. The CDR3 DNA follows: TGTGCCAGCAGCCTACCTAGACAGGGATTGGGCCGAAATGAGCAGTTCTTC. Together with reference TRBV7-9 and TRBJ2-1, the CDR3 gives the full variable domain: DTGVSQNPRHKITKRGQNVTFRCDPISEHNRLYWYRQTLGQGPEFLTYFQNEAQLEKSRLLSDRFSAERPKGSFSTLEIQRTEQGDSAMYLCASSLPRQGLGRNEQFFGPGTRLTVL.

This clone was picked up one time. The V and J genes are TRBV10-3 and TRBJ1-1; TRBD1 matches at 8 bases. The germline V gene has CDR1 ENHRY and CDR2 SYGVKD. V lost 6 bases to trimming and J lost 6 bases; unmatched junction nucleotides: 12. The CDR3 spans 15 residues. Here the CDR3 reads CAIRNRDRLEAEAFF. Written as DNA, the CDR3 is TGTGCCATCAGGAACCGGGACAGGCTCGAGGCTGAAGCTTTCTTT.

The chain has TRBV7-2 and TRBJ2-7; 8 nucleotides line up with TRBD1. Per the germline V gene, CDR1 is SGHTA and CDR2 is FQGNSA. The CDR3 is 14 amino acids. The trim removed 3 bases at V and 2 bases at J, leaving 3 bases unmatched. CDR3 sequence (DNA): TGTGCCAGCAGCTTGACAGGGGCTGCCTACGAGCAGTACTTC. Amino acids: CASSLTGAAYEQYF.

This clone was picked up a small number of times. V gene TRBV4-3 combines with J gene TRBJ1-1; a weak D match, TRBD1 (6 bases). The CDR3 runs to 14 residues. V lost 7 bases and J lost 1, with 13 bases in between. Germline CDR1 is LGHNA and CDR2 is YSLEER. Here the CDR3 DNA reads TGCGCCAGCACCCGGACAGACTGGAACACTGAAGCTTTCTTT. It translates to CASTRTDWNTEAFF.

Points on this clone: Mismatch with germline at one junction end may stem from a read error. The chain uses TRBV7-9 and TRBJ1-1; D is possibly TRBD1 (6 bases). Per the germline V gene, CDR1 is SEHNR and CDR2 is FQNEAQ (reference sequence). The CDR3 has 18 amino acids. The CDR3 spells CSSSSTAGSGARTAEAFF. CDR3 sequence (DNA): TGTTCCAGCAGCTCAACCGCGGGTTCAGGGGCCCGGACGGCTGAAGCTTTCTTT.

The chain employs TRBV7-2 and TRBJ2-3; 11 bases match TRBD2. V lost 8 bases, J lost 3 bases, and 13 bases stayed unmatched. Per the germline V gene, CDR1 is SGHTA and CDR2 is FQGNSA. The CDR3 sequence is 17 residues long. In nucleotides, the CDR3 is TGTGCCAGCGGGGAACTAGCGGGAGTTTTTCCTACAGATACGCAGTATTTT. Translated, it gives CASGELAGVFPTDTQYF.

V gene TRBV7-9 combines with J gene TRBJ1-1, with D maybe TRBD1 (6 bases). V was shortened by 5 bases and J by 7 bases, with 14 bases between the two germline ends. The CDR3 runs to 13 residues. From germline, CDR1 is SEHNR and CDR2 FQNEAQ (reference sequence). The CDR3 spells CASSPTGQLEAFF. In DNA, the CDR3 is TGTGCCAGCAGCCCAACAGGGCAACTTGAAGCTTTCTTT.

This clone was detected a few times. The chain employs TRBV28 and TRBJ1-2; 7 bases agree with TRBD1. CDR1 and CDR2 (germline): MDHEN, SYDVKM. The J segment lost 5 bases and the V segment lost 7 bases, leaving 10 bases of the junction unmatched. The CDR3 is made up of 14 amino acids. As DNA, the CDR3 is TGTGCCAGCACCACCACCAGGACAGGATATGGCTACACCTTC. Translating gives CASTTTRTGYGYTF.

The CDR3 sequence: CASSPRTADEAFF. DNA for the CDR3: TGCGCCAGCAGCCCTCGGACAGCAGATGAAGCTTTCTTT. The rearrangement uses TRBV4-3 and TRBJ1-1; possibly TRBD1 for D (6 bases). The ends were cut back, 4 bases at V and 7 bases at J, with 13 bases in the middle. Germline V gives CDR1 LGHNA, CDR2 YSLEER. The CDR3 extends over 13 amino acids.

This chain joins TRBV28 and TRBJ2-1, with D unresolved. The CDR3 is 13 residues long. The germline gives CDR1 MDHEN, CDR2 SYDVKM. Trimming stripped 2 bases from V and 10 bases from J, with 12 bases between. The DNA for the CDR3 is TGTGCCAGCAGTTTAGGTGTGAGGAAGGAGCAGTTCTTC. It codes for CASSLGVRKEQFF.

This chain joins TRBV15 and TRBJ2-1; D possibly corresponds to TRBD2 (6 bases). This CDR3 has 13 residues. The germline V and J ends were trimmed by 8 bases and 5 bases, with 13 bases remaining between them. Germline V gene data show CDR1 as LNHNV and CDR2 as YYDKDF (reference sequence). The CDR3 sequence: CATRAASDNEQFF. DNA of the CDR3: TGTGCCACCCGGGCGGCTAGCGACAATGAGCAGTTCTTC.

This clone was counted a few times. V usage is TRBV12-5 and J usage is TRBJ1-6; 7 bases align to TRBD1. The CDR3 is 18 residues long. CDR1 is LGHNT, CDR2 FRNRAP, per germline. Germline trimming cut 0 bases from V and 7 bases from J; bases unmatched to any gene: 12. The CDR3 loop is CASGLVPLIGGLNSPLHF. DNA of the CDR3: TGTGCTAGTGGTTTGGTCCCTCTTATAGGGGGCCTAAATTCACCCCTCCACTTT.

This clone appeared a few times. The V and J genes are TRBV6-1 and TRBJ2-2, with D possibly matching TRBD1 (6 bases). V was pared by 9 bases and J by 6 bases, with 17 bases between. This CDR3 region has 14 residues. Germline lookup yields CDR1 MNHNS and CDR2 SASEGT. The CDR3: CASRNSNRAGELFF. DNA of the CDR3: TGTGCCAGTAGGAACTCCAACAGGGCCGGGGAGCTGTTTTTT.

The rearrangement joins TRBV7-3 to TRBJ1-5; D possibly corresponds to TRBD1 (6 bases). CDR3 length equals 15 residues. Germline loops: CDR1 SGHTA, CDR2 FQGTGA. V gave up 5 bases and J gave up 2 bases, with 13 bases separating them. This chain's CDR3 is CASSLTGHGNQPQHF. In DNA, the CDR3 is TGTGCCAGCAGCCTCACAGGGCATGGCAATCAGCCCCAGCATTTT.

This clone appeared a single time. The chain couples TRBV5-4 to TRBJ2-2; TRBD2 might be the D (5 bases). Germline CDR1 reads SGHNT; CDR2 reads YYREEE (reference sequence). V gave up 0 bases and J gave up 5 bases, with 17 bases separating them. The CDR3 is 17 residues long. The CDR3 spells CASSLETRRLRTGELFF. CDR3 nucleotide sequence: TGTGCCAGCAGCTTGGAAACTAGGAGGCTTCGGACCGGGGAGCTGTTTTTT.

The chain has TRBV6-1 and TRBJ2-1, with a possible D match to TRBD2 (5 bases). The germline CDR1 and CDR2 sequences are MNHNS and SASEGT. This CDR3 is 14 amino acids long. Between the trimmed V and J ends, which lost 5 bases and 13 bases, there was a span of 21 bases. CDR3 sequence (DNA): TGTGCCAGCAGTCCCCCCGGCCGGGGATCCCGCCAGTTCTTC. This encodes CASSPPGRGSRQFF.

This chain joins TRBV6-5 and TRBJ2-7, with 9 positions matching TRBD1. J was trimmed by 9 bases and V by 5 bases; bases with no gene match: 11. Germline CDR1 is MNHEY and CDR2 is SVGAGI. The CDR3 spans 14 residues. Written as DNA, the CDR3 is TGTGCCAGCAGTAGGGGACAGGGTCAAAAGGGGCAGTACTTC. This translates into CASSRGQGQKGQYF.